The clone carrying this TCR beta chain was counted a single time. The antigen is undetermined. This sample is drawn from a study of OX40 agonist ivuxolimab in advanced cancers. The overall study: Every 2 weeks, patients received ivuxolimab intravenously, dosed at 0.01 to 10 mg/kg. General study findings and limits: Relative to CD4+ cells, CD8+ T cells on average had more expanded clones.

Sequencing was performed with immunoSEQ multiplex PCR; in TCRdb, only in-frame clones are kept and a portion is missing. The repertoire holds more than 55,000 clones, with roughly nine tenths as singletons. A history of autoimmune disease or systemic immunosuppression excluded patients. With baseline, cycle 4 day 1, and cycle 7 day 1 as timepoints, blood was sampled. The CDR3 runs to 15 residues. V lost 2 bases and J 1 base, leaving 8 bases between the germline ends. CDR1 MNHNY and CDR2 SVGAGI come from the germline V gene (reference sequence). The chain links TRBV6-6 to TRBJ2-2, with no clear D. This TCR was sampled from an adult with an advanced solid tumor such as melanoma, head and neck, liver or kidney cancer. Sequenced here: CD4+ or CD8+ T cells sorted from blood, sampled in a trial of the OX40 agonist ivuxolimab. DNA for the CDR3: TGTGCCAGCAGTTACCTAGGAGTGAACACCGGGGAGCTGTTTTTT. Translation: CASSYLGVNTGELFF.